This is a list of T cell receptor beta chains from one sample in a study of blood T cells in healthy people across ages. TCRdb reanalysed the 5' RACE reads using MiXCR and keeps one entry per CDR3 protein. In the table there are around 700,000 distinct CDR3 sequences, just under 25% of which are singletons. The same data also contributed to another study, on T cells of mothers and their children.

Sequencing used blood. The receptors originated from a boy under 18 in good health. The CDR3 runs from the conserved cysteine through the conserved F or W. For some rows the clone size is stated as once, few or many, or as a class when expanded; others skip it.

TRBV7-2 few 14 CASSQRQGWETQYF
TRBV29-1 few 14 CSVRLAGSTYEQYF
TRBV29-1 . 18 CSVERSISAYDREETQYF
TRBV19 few 15 CASSPSLRGSYEQYF
TRBV29-1 . 12 CSVSRDQNIQYF
TRBV7-7 few 16 CASSLSSGKNTGELFF
TRBV28 few 10 CASRSNEQFF
TRBV10-3 . 14 CAISGQERNTEAFF
TRBV11-2 . 15 CASSYGLAGSYEQYF
TRBV7-9 . 17 CASSTLPQGQGNYGYTF
TRBV18 . 15 CASSTSGGQYNEQFF
TRBV29-1 few 13 CSVSGRAVLEQFF
TRBV14 few 16 CASSQDQDSLYRTQYF
TRBV20-1 few 18 CSAREGASDTGSYNEQFF
TRBV7-9 few 15 CASSPRSELSYEQYF
TRBV4-1 few 14 CASSPATGWSEQYF
TRBV29-1 few 13 CSVARSYQETQYF
TRBV12-3/TRBV12-4 . 15 CASSDRTGGGDTQYF
TRBV20-1 . 14 CSATVGEASQPQHF
TRBV29-1 . 12 CSAGTSGGEQYF
TRBV4-1 once 14 CASSQEQWNREQYF
TRBV20-1 . 12 CSAKPLNEKLFF
TRBV9 few 17 CASSVAVKAGPGSPLHF
TRBV3-1 many 12 CASSHPGGTQYF
TRBV28 few 14 CASSGLVVGYEQYF
TRBV7-9 few 14 CASSLEGGLDTQYF
TRBV4-2 . 14 CASSQDWGNQPQHF
TRBV9 few 17 CASSVAPLGARSSPLHF
TRBV7-2 . 15 CASSPKSGGDYEQYF
TRBV25-1 few 13 CASSDPVNTEAFF
TRBV5-1 few 16 CASSPDRGAGANVLTF
TRBV29-1 few 13 CSVEGRAKNIQYF
TRBV6-1 . 16 CASSEALGGAEETQYF
TRBV4-1 . 12 CASSQEGGEASF
TRBV10-2 few 16 CASSEIIGDVSYGYTF
TRBV12-3/TRBV12-4 . 12 CASSIREEKLFF
TRBV27 many 13 CASSLGSGTEAFF
TRBV7-9 few 14 CASSWGAANTEAFF
TRBV4-1 . 15 CASSQDIGVYNEQFF
TRBV7-2 many 12 CASSFGRETQYF
TRBV5-1 many 15 CASSLEGGSYNEQFF
TRBV12-3/TRBV12-4 . 15 CASTIGGGTGNTIYF
TRBV12-3/TRBV12-4 . 14 CASSFIGGGYGYTF
TRBV4-2 . 15 CASSQQARDENEQFF
TRBV12-3/TRBV12-4 . 16 CASSSLLLAAKETQYF
TRBV4-1 . 16 CASSQGGDTYTGELFF
TRBV20-1 . 15 CSARDSNSMNTEAFF
TRBV12-3/TRBV12-4 . 12 CASSTRVETQYF
TRBV5-5 . 14 CASSPAGIEYEQYF
TRBV18 . 13 CASSPTSDTEAFF
TRBV7-2 . 12 CASADRGNEQFF
TRBV12-3/TRBV12-4 . 16 CASSPFTSGGDNEQFF
TRBV20-1 . 15 CSALAPGLAGEAQYF
TRBV29-1 . 11 CSVVNRDGYTF